Listed below are T cell receptor beta chains from one sample, sequenced in a study of PD-1 blockade in classical Hodgkin lymphoma. The repertoire was sequenced with immunoSEQ multiplex PCR; TCRdb's copy has only in-frame clones and lacks some. The table lists about 26,000 clones, 67% of them singletons. Sequencing was performed on peripheral blood mononuclear cells (PBMCs), taken before the second cycle of nivolumab. The receptors here all came from a human donor with classical Hodgkin lymphoma. The CDR3 runs from the conserved cysteine through the conserved F or W. The order of the fields is J gene, clone size, V gene, D gene, CDR3 DNA, CDR3 protein. The D gene is left open where the match is weak. Size tells how often a clone was seen (once, few, many) or the class of an expanded clone, and some rows leave it out.

TRBJ2-7	NA	TRBV28	NA	TGTGCCACCGGTTTGGCAGGGCGCTCCTACGAGCAGTACTTC	CATGLAGRSYEQYF
TRBJ1-5	few	TRBV10-3	TRBD1	TGTGCCACCGGGACAGATATTAGCAATCAGCCCCAGCATTTT	CATGTDISNQPQHF
TRBJ2-6	NA	TRBV4-3	NA	TGCGCCAGCAGCCAAGATTGGGGCCCTGGGGCCAACGTCCTGACTTTC	CASSQDWGPGANVLTF
TRBJ2-7	NA	TRBV6-6	TRBD1	TGTGCCAGCACCAGACAGGACAGGAGCTCCTACGAGCAGTACTTC	CASTRQDRSSYEQYF
TRBJ2-1	once	TRBV5-1	TRBD2	TGCGCCAGCAGCCCCGGACTAGCGGGGGGCCGACCCTTGTTCTTC	CASSPGLAGGRPLFF
TRBJ1-2	NA	TRBV19	NA	TGTGCCAGTAGTATGATTGGGACCGCGGGTGGCTACACCTTC	CASSMIGTAGGYTF
TRBJ1-2	medium-sized	TRBV5-1	TRBD1	TGCGCCAGCAGCTCCTCAGGGGGCGGGTATGGCTACACCTTC	CASSSSGGGYGYTF
TRBJ1-5	NA	TRBV6-5	NA	TGTGCCAGCAGTTTGACAGTTAGCAATCAGCCCCAGCATTTT	CASSLTVSNQPQHF
TRBJ1-5	NA	TRBV6-6	NA	TGTGCCAGCAGTCCCGGGGGGCACAGGGGCAATCAGCCCCAGCATTTT	CASSPGGHRGNQPQHF
TRBJ1-1	NA	TRBV28	TRBD1	TGTGCCAGCAGTTTAGAGGGGGCGACTGAAGCTTTCTTT	CASSLEGATEAFF
TRBJ2-7	medium-sized	TRBV7-2	NA	TGTGCCAGCAGCTTAGGTGTAAGCCAATACTACGAGCAGTACTTC	CASSLGVSQYYEQYF
TRBJ1-2	NA	TRBV2	TRBD1	TGTGCCAGCAGCCGACAGGGCCTCTATGGCTACACCTTC	CASSRQGLYGYTF
TRBJ2-1	medium-sized	TRBV11-1	NA	TGTGCCAGCAGCTTAGTGGTATTACATGAGCAGTTCTTC	CASSLVVLHEQFF
TRBJ2-5	NA	TRBV30	NA	TGTGCCTGGGGTAGGGGGGTGGTAGAGACCCAGTACTTC	CAWGRGVVETQYF
TRBJ1-2	medium-sized	TRBV19	NA	TGTGCCAGTAGCACTACTCTGGGGGTTGCTAACTATGGCTACACCTTC	CASSTTLGVANYGYTF
TRBJ1-1	NA	TRBV19	NA	TGTGCCACCCGACGGATGGGCTTGAACACTGAAGCTTTCTTT	CATRRMGLNTEAFF
TRBJ2-5	once	TRBV6-5	NA	TGTGCCAGCAGTTACGCCCTCAGGGAGACCCAGTACTTC	CASSYALRETQYF
TRBJ2-1	NA	TRBV6-1	NA	TGTGCCAGCAGGTCGGGGGGAGGGGGCGATGAGCAGTTCTTC	CASRSGGGGDEQFF
TRBJ1-2	NA	TRBV6-1	NA	TGTGCCAGCGTAGGTTATGGCTACACCTTC	CASVGYGYTF
TRBJ2-7	NA	TRBV7-9	NA	TGTGCCAGCGGGAGAGGAGGGCTCTACGAGCAGTACTTC	CASGRGGLYEQYF
TRBJ2-7	NA	TRBV28	NA	TGTGCCAGCAGTTCTACTCCAAGGAGCGAGCAGTACTTC	CASSSTPRSEQYF
TRBJ2-1	once	TRBV4-3	NA	TGCGCCAGCAGCCAAGATGGAATACGGGACAATGAGCAGTTCTTC	CASSQDGIRDNEQFF
TRBJ2-3	NA	TRBV7-2	NA	TGTGCCAGCAGCTTAGGTTGGACAGATACGCAGTATTTT	CASSLGWTDTQYF
TRBJ1-1	few	TRBV30	TRBD1	TGTGCCTGGAGTAACAGGGGGCGCAACACTGAAGCTTTCTTT	CAWSNRGRNTEAFF
TRBJ2-3	once	TRBV9	TRBD2	TGTGCCAGCAGCTCCCGACTAGCGGGAGGCACAGATACGCAGTATTTT	CASSSRLAGGTDTQYF
TRBJ2-2	NA	TRBV6-5	NA	TGTGCCAGCAGTTACGGAGGGGGCAGTCAGACCGGGGAGCTGTTTTTT	CASSYGGGSQTGELFF
TRBJ1-4	NA	TRBV30	TRBD1	TGTGCCTGGAGTGTCCAGACAGGGATAGGAGAAAAACTGTTTTTT	CAWSVQTGIGEKLFF
TRBJ2-3	NA	TRBV7-2	TRBD2	TGTGCCAGCAGCTTCCGACTAGCGGGGGGGACAGATACGCAGTATTTT	CASSFRLAGGTDTQYF
TRBJ1-2	few	TRBV13	NA	TGTGCCAGCAGCTTAGACACCACTCCAGATGGCTACACCTTC	CASSLDTTPDGYTF
TRBJ1-5	few	TRBV30	NA	TGTGCCTGGAGTGCCGCCCGCCTCAATCAGCCCCAGCATTTT	CAWSAARLNQPQHF
TRBJ1-1	few	TRBV4-3	NA	TGCGCCAGCAGCCAAAACGGACCGTTTGAAGCTTTCTTT	CASSQNGPFEAFF
TRBJ2-1	NA	TRBV6-6	TRBD2	TGTGCCAGCAGTGCCGGGACTAGCGGGCCCCTGGGGGAGCAGTTCTTC	CASSAGTSGPLGEQFF
TRBJ2-1	NA	TRBV28	TRBD2	TGTGCCAGCAGTTTTATAGGGCGGGAGCGGGGCAATGAGCAGTTCTTC	CASSFIGRERGNEQFF
TRBJ2-5	NA	TRBV10-3	NA	TGTGCCATCGCCAGGGCGTACCAAGAGACCCAGTACTTC	CAIARAYQETQYF
TRBJ2-1	NA	TRBV5-4	TRBD2	TGTGCCAGCAGCTTGGGGGTCTTAGCGGGTGTCAATGAGCAGTTCTTC	CASSLGVLAGVNEQFF
TRBJ2-5	NA	TRBV7-9	NA	TGTGCCAGCAGCTTAGCAAGGGGTGCGGAAGAGACCCAGTACTTC	CASSLARGAEETQYF
TRBJ1-5	NA	TRBV6-6	TRBD1	TGTGCCAGCAGTTACTCGGAGGGGGCCAATCAGCCCCAGCATTTT	CASSYSEGANQPQHF
TRBJ1-4	NA	TRBV27	NA	TGTGCCAGCAGTTGGGACGGAACAACTAATGAAAAACTGTTTTTT	CASSWDGTTNEKLFF
TRBJ1-1	few	TRBV5-3	NA	TGTGCCACAGGGAGGGGTTACACTGAAGCTTTCTTT	CATGRGYTEAFF
TRBJ1-2	many	TRBV6-4	NA	TGTGCCAGCAGTGACCTCCCTAAAGTCGGTGGCTACACCTTC	CASSDLPKVGGYTF
TRBJ2-1	NA	TRBV28	TRBD2	TGTGCCAGCAGCTTGAACCCGGGACTAGGACCCCATGAGCAGTTCTTC	CASSLNPGLGPHEQFF
TRBJ2-2	NA	TRBV7-9	NA	TGTGCCAGCAGCCCGACGGGGAACACCGGGGAGCTGTTTTTT	CASSPTGNTGELFF
TRBJ2-2	few	TRBV6-6	NA	TGTGCCAGCAGTTTATTGTATAGGGCGGGCGGGGAGCTGTTTTTT	CASSLLYRAGGELFF
TRBJ2-7	few	TRBV6-5	NA	TGTGCCAGCAGTCGCTACGGACGCCTCTACGAGCAGTACTTC	CASSRYGRLYEQYF
TRBJ2-7	NA	TRBV18	NA	TGTGCCAGCTCACACACTTACGAGCAGTACTTC	CASSHTYEQYF
TRBJ2-3	NA	TRBV5-6	NA	TGTGCCAGCAGCGTTAGCGGCAGCACAGATACGCAGTATTTT	CASSVSGSTDTQYF
TRBJ2-7	NA	TRBV6-5	NA	TGTGCCAGCAAGACCCCGGGACACCTCTACGAGCAGTACTTC	CASKTPGHLYEQYF
TRBJ1-2	NA	TRBV15	TRBD1	TGTGCCACCAGCAGAGATACAGGGGATTATGGCTACACCTTC	CATSRDTGDYGYTF
TRBJ2-7	NA	TRBV7-5	NA	TGTGCCAGAAGCTTGCTAGCGGGGGGTGGCTCCTACGAGCAGTACTTC	CARSLLAGGGSYEQYF
TRBJ1-1	once	TRBV5-6	TRBD1	TGTGCCAGCAGCGCCTCACAGGGGGCTGACACTGAAGCTTTCTTT	CASSASQGADTEAFF
TRBJ1-1	few	TRBV5-1	TRBD1	TGCGCCAGCAGCTTCTCACGGACAGGGGGAGCTTTCTTT	CASSFSRTGGAFF
TRBJ2-3	NA	TRBV6-5	TRBD2	TGTGCCAGCAGGCAGGGTGAGGGAGGGCCAACGCAGTATTTT	CASRQGEGGPTQYF
TRBJ1-4	once	TRBV5-1	TRBD1	TGCGCCAGCAGGGACAGGACGGCCAGTGAAAAACTGTTTTTT	CASRDRTASEKLFF
TRBJ2-5	NA	TRBV7-9	TRBD2	TGTGCCAGCAGCCGGACTAGCGGGGGTCAAGAGACCCAGTACTTC	CASSRTSGGQETQYF
TRBJ2-2	NA	TRBV6-5	NA	TGTGCCAGCAGCCCCGGGCCGTGGGAGCTGTTTTTT	CASSPGPWELFF
TRBJ2-4	few	TRBV2	NA	TGTGCCAGCAAAAACCCCGCCTCCAAAAACATTCAGTACTTC	CASKNPASKNIQYF
TRBJ2-7	NA	TRBV4-3	NA	TGCGCCAGCAGCCAAGATCGCAGGGGTTACGAGCAGTACTTC	CASSQDRRGYEQYF
TRBJ2-5	NA	TRBV28	NA	TGTGCCAGCAGTTTTATAGAATTGGCGACCCAGTACTTC	CASSFIELATQYF
TRBJ2-5	few	TRBV6-1	NA	TGTGCCAGCAGGTCGGCCTACCTGGGGCAAGAGACCCAGTACTTC	CASRSAYLGQETQYF
TRBJ2-7	NA	TRBV18	TRBD1	TGTGCCAGCTCCCCCCGGGACAGCGTTTCCTACGAGCAGTACTTC	CASSPRDSVSYEQYF